The T cell receptor beta chain under discussion was sequenced for a study of T cell changes during pregnancy in multiple sclerosis. Clones were sequenced by immunoSEQ multiplex PCR, and TCRdb holds only the in-frame ones, with some missing. The table has more than 40,000 clones, almost 90% seen once. Germline V gene lookup returns CDR1 SNHLY and CDR2 FYNNEI. This CDR3 contains 14 residues. V lost 3 bases and J lost 3, with 8 bases in between. Sequences were derived from peripheral blood, sampled in the first trimester of pregnancy. The chain couples TRBV2 to TRBJ1-4; D not certain. This clonotype was sampled from a female donor in good health, enrolled as a control in a pregnancy study. This CDR3 is CASSDGQSNEKLFF. CDR3 coding DNA: TGTGCCAGCAGTGATGGGCAGTCTAATGAAAAACTGTTTTTT. Looking up the rest from reference TRBV2 and TRBJ1-4 gives the full variable domain: EPEVTQTPSHQVTQMGQEVILRCVPISNHLYFYWYRQILGQKVEFLVSFYNNEISEKSEIFDDQFSVERPDGSNFTLKIRSTKLEDSAMYFCASSDGQSNEKLFFGSGTQLSVL.